The present T cell receptor (beta chain) was sequenced within a study of blood T cell repertoires in COVID-19. About the study: PBMCs, B-cell-depleted T cells, or T cells were the source of the cDNA or gDNA that made up the material.

TCRdb's copy holds only in-frame clones and misses some; the assay was immunoSEQ multiplex PCR. The data hold 100,000 or so clones, with around 90% observed a single time. Specimen: peripheral blood. This sequence originates from a man aged 70 or older with acute or convalescent COVID-19.

Written as DNA, the CDR3 is TGTGCCAGCAGCTCGGGACAGTGGTACAATGAGCAGTTCTTC. Its protein product is CASSSGQWYNEQFF. This chain connects TRBV5-4 to TRBJ2-1, with 7 bases that match TRBD1. The CDR3 sequence is 14 residues long. Trimming cost V 3 bases and J 4 bases; bases outside gene matches: 4. Germline V gene lookup returns CDR1 SGHNT and CDR2 YYREEE (reference sequence). Full variable domain (missing parts from reference TRBV5-4 and TRBJ2-1): ETGVTQSPTHLIKTRGQQVTLRCSSQSGHNTVSWYQQALGQGPQFIFQYYREEENGRGNFPPRFSGLQFPNYSSELNVNALELDDSALYLCASSSGQWYNEQFFGPGTRLTVL.